A single sample gave rise to the 8 T cell receptor beta chains below, sequenced in a study of T cells expressing NK-cell markers. TCRdb re-called the 5' RACE reads and catalogs CDR3 proteins one per entry, DNA excluded. The table lists about 440,000 distinct CDR3 sequences. The material sequenced was blood T cells: a sorted CD56 or NKG2C T cell subset, CD4+ or CD8+ T cells, or bulk PBMC T cells (not recorded which). The receptors derive from a woman between 18 and 75 years old in good health.

The V gene is TRBV4-3, the J gene TRBJ2-1; TCRdb returns TRBD2, unconfirmable since there is no DNA. The CDR3 runs 17 residues. CDR1 is LGHNA, CDR2 YSLEER, per germline. The CDR3 sequence is CASSQDLQREGQNEQFF.

The chain joins TRBV5-1 to TRBJ1-4. The germline CDR1 and CDR2 sequences are SGHRS and YFSETQ. CDR3 length equals 13 residues. Here the CDR3 reads CASSEVVREKLFF. The variable domain in full, with the rest retrieved from reference TRBV5-1 and TRBJ1-4, is KAGVTQTPRYLIKTRGQQVTLSCSPISGHRSVSWYQQTPGQGLQFLFEYFSETQRNKGNFPGRFSGRQFSNSRSEMNVSTLELGDSALYLCASSEVVREKLFFGSGTQLSVL.

This sequence joins TRBV7-2 and TRBJ1-4; TCRdb selects TRBD1, and the lack of DNA leaves this call unchecked. The CDR3 spans 16 residues. Per the germline V gene, CDR1 is SGHTA and CDR2 is FQGNSA. CDR3 amino acids: CASSLRGGQGSGKLFF.

V gene TRBV4-3 combines with J gene TRBJ2-3; the TRBD2 assignment by TCRdb is unverifiable without DNA. The CDR3 length is 14 residues. Germline V gene data show CDR1 as LGHNA and CDR2 as YSLEER. CDR3 sequence reads: CASSHRLVADTQYF.

This chain connects TRBV4-1 to TRBJ2-2. The CDR3 covers 14 residues. Per the germline V gene, CDR1 is MGHRA and CDR2 is YSYEKL. This CDR3 is CASSPGDGSGELFF.

The CDR3 spells CSARVRGGVPNEKLFF. This rearrangement joins TRBV20-1 to TRBJ1-4; TCRdb reports TRBD1, a call that lacks DNA to check it against. The CDR3 totals 16 residues. Germline assignment: CDR1 DFQATT and CDR2 SNEGSKA (reference sequence).

This sequence joins TRBV19 and TRBJ1-1; TCRdb proposes TRBD1, but this gene call is untestable without DNA. The CDR3 has 13 residues. Per the germline V gene, CDR1 is LNHDA and CDR2 is SQIVND (reference sequence). The CDR3: CASRATGYTEAFF.

J is TRBJ2-1 and V is TRBV6-1. The CDR3 consists of 14 residues. From germline, CDR1 is MNHNS and CDR2 SASEGT. The CDR3 spells CASSLSYRLHEQFF.